This T cell receptor (beta chain) appears in the sequencing data of a study of CD8 T cells in Susac syndrome. CDR1 DFQATT and CDR2 SNEGSKA come from the germline V gene (reference sequence). The CDR3 sequence is 15 residues long. After removal of 2 bases from V and 2 bases from J, the junction contained 6 bases not matched to a gene. Blood CD8+ and CD4+ T cells underwent high-throughput TCR beta sequencing. The multiple sclerosis control group consisted of treatment-naive patients whose relapsing-remitting disease, which was either stable or active, fulfilled revised McDonald criteria. FACS enriched CD8+ TEMRA cells, while bulk CD8+ and CD4+ were negatively isolated. Details on this clonotype: Antigen unknown.

Study results and caveats: The study conceded that its TCR sequencing and HLA analysis involved relatively few individuals.

With random hexamers, reverse transcription was performed on roughly 0.5 to 1 ug of RNA. Each CDR3 protein is one row after TCRdb ran MiXCR on the immunoSEQ multiplex PCR reads. The sample holds around 190,000 distinct CDR3 sequences, 95% seen once. This chain uses TRBV20-1 with TRBJ2-3, with TRBD2 matching over 8 bases. The specimen sequenced was CD8+ T cells from PBMCs. The clonotype originates from a human donor with multiple sclerosis. The CDR3 coding sequence is TGCAGTGCTAGATCACTAGCGGTTTTCACAGATACGCAGTATTTT. It translates to CSARSLAVFTDTQYF.